Listed here are 32 T cell receptor beta chains from one sample, sequenced in a study of vaccination effects on CD4 cells after COVID-19. Viral peptide pool expansion of antigen-specific CD4+ T cells preceded sequencing in the ViraFEST assay. Researchers isolated CD4+ T cells once less than 13 days of culture had elapsed. PCR confirmed that the person was infected with SARS-CoV-2 between March and December 2020. Which antigens these TCRs recognize remains unknown. TCRdb's copy holds only in-frame clones and misses some; the assay was immunoSEQ multiplex PCR. The table has 20,000 to 30,000 clones, 70% to 80% seen once. Material: CD4+ T cells from PBMCs cultured with HCoV-NL63 spike peptides, obtained before COVID-19 vaccination. These receptors were taken from a human donor who had a prior SARS-CoV-2 infection.

This clone was counted between two and nine times. The gene calls are TRBV2 and TRBJ2-3; 8 bases match TRBD2. With 3 bases clipped from V and 5 bases from J, the junction kept 7 bases outside the gene matches. The CDR3 loop spans 15 amino acids. Germline V gene sequence: CDR1 SNHLY, CDR2 FYNNEI. CDR3 nucleotides: TGTGCCAGCAGTGACGGGGGGGTAGCCGTAGATACGCAGTATTTT. It yields the protein CASSDGGVAVDTQYF.

There are a few counts of this clone. The genes are TRBV10-3 and TRBJ1-2, with TRBD1 as a possible D gene (6 bases). Trimming shortened V by 4 bases and J by 8 bases, and 14 bases separated the two germline ends. Germline-derived CDR1 and CDR2 are ENHRY and SYGVKD. The CDR3 runs 13 residues. The CDR3 sequence is CAISVPGVGGYTF. Here the CDR3 DNA reads TGTGCCATCAGTGTTCCAGGGGTCGGAGGCTACACCTTC.

The chain links TRBV18 to TRBJ1-3; tentatively, D is TRBD1 (5 bases). Deletions cut 6 bases from V and 0 bases from J, with 9 bases between. Germline V gives CDR1 KGHSH, CDR2 LQKENI. The CDR3 runs to 14 residues. CDR3 sequence: CASSPGYSGNTIYF. DNA of the CDR3: TGTGCCAGCTCTCCAGGGTACTCTGGAAACACCATATATTTT.

This chain links TRBV7-2 with TRBJ2-7; the match to TRBD2 covers 10 bases. The CDR3 is 16 amino acids. The germline V gene has CDR1 SGHTA and CDR2 FQGNSA. V was clipped by 5 bases and J by 0 bases; unmatched bases: 7. CDR3 region: CASSPLAGVYSYEQYF. The CDR3 coding sequence is TGTGCCAGCAGCCCGCTAGCGGGAGTCTACTCCTACGAGCAGTACTTC.

The rearrangement links TRBV6-2 or TRBV6-3 to TRBJ2-2; the match to TRBD2 covers 9 bases. Germline V gene data show CDR1 as MNHEY and CDR2 as SVGEGT. Losses at the gene ends were 6 bases for V and 4 bases for J; bases not matched to a gene: 6. This CDR3 has 15 residues. The CDR3 loop reads CASSFSGSGTGELFF. The CDR3 nucleotides read TGTGCCAGCAGCTTTAGCGGGAGTGGCACCGGGGAGCTGTTTTTT.

V is TRBV7-2 and J is TRBJ2-3; no clear D. V was clipped by 3 bases and J by 6 bases, with 10 bases between them. Germline CDR1 SGHTA, CDR2 FQGNSA. The CDR3 loop spans 13 amino acids. The CDR3 DNA sequence: TGTGCCAGCAGCTTTCGCGGAGAGGATACGCAGTATTTT. Protein: CASSFRGEDTQYF.

The chain recombines TRBV5-1 with TRBJ1-3, with D unresolved. Germline V lookup: CDR1 SGHRS, CDR2 YFSETQ. The CDR3 length is 15 residues. V was cut by 0 bases and J by 4 bases, with 11 bases left in between. CDR3: CASSLDAVSGNTIYF. CDR3 DNA: TGCGCCAGCAGCTTGGATGCAGTATCCGGAAACACCATATATTTT.

V and J are TRBV11-1 and TRBJ2-2; 7 nucleotides align to TRBD1. The CDR3 has 15 residues. Germline-derived CDR1 and CDR2 are SGHAT and FQDESV (reference sequence). V gave up 5 bases and J gave up 5 bases; unmatched junction bases: 8. CDR3 residues: CASSPQTGRTGELFF. Written as DNA, the CDR3 is TGTGCCAGCAGCCCTCAGACAGGGCGAACCGGGGAGCTGTTTTTT. The whole variable domain, remainder taken from reference TRBV11-1 and TRBJ2-2, is EAEVAQSPRYKITEKSQAVAFWCDPISGHATLYWYRQILGQGPELLVQFQDESVVDDSQLPKDRFSAERLKGVDSTLKIQPAELGDSAMYLCASSPQTGRTGELFFGEGSRLTVL.

The rearrangement links TRBV27 to TRBJ2-7; either TRBD1 or TRBD2 may fit D (5 bases each). Germline CDR1 and CDR2: MNHEY and SMNVEV (reference sequence). The CDR3 spans 15 residues. Trimming removed 5 bases from V and 4 bases from J, with 18 bases in between. CDR3 bases: TGTGCCAGCAGTGCGCCCGGGACGTCGAAATACGAGCAGTACTTC. It codes for CASSAPGTSKYEQYF.

The table lists this clone with a few counts. This chain uses TRBV3-1 (or the pseudogene TRBV3-2) with TRBJ2-3; D unclear. CDR1 is LGHDT, CDR2 YNNKEL, per germline (reference sequence). The germline V and J ends were trimmed by 3 bases and 4 bases, with 14 bases remaining between them. The CDR3 is made up of 15 amino acids. CDR3 sequence reads: CASSHHAANPDTQYF. The CDR3 DNA reads TGTGCCAGCAGCCATCACGCAGCGAACCCAGATACGCAGTATTTT.

The chain uses TRBV7-9 and TRBJ2-2, with TRBD2 matching over 10 bases. Germline CDR1 and CDR2: SEHNR and FQNEAQ (reference sequence). The CDR3 is 16 residues long. Losses at the gene ends were 3 bases for V and 1 base for J; bases not matched to a gene: 2. As DNA, the CDR3 is TGTGCCAGCAGCTTGCTAGCGGGGGTGAACACCGGGGAGCTGTTTTTT. Protein: CASSLLAGVNTGELFF.

CDR3 in amino acids: CASSRDRNEKLFF. CDR3 in DNA: TGTGCCAGCAGCCGGGACAGAAATGAAAAACTGTTTTTT. The V call is TRBV7-9, the J call TRBJ1-4, with 7 bases aligning to TRBD1. Germline CDR1 and CDR2: SEHNR and FQNEAQ (reference sequence). CDR3 length: 13 amino acids. V trimming: 5 bases; J trimming: 5 bases; junction bases outside the gene matches: 2. Full variable domain (remainder filled in from reference TRBV7-9 and TRBJ1-4): DTGVSQNPRHKITKRGQNVTFRCDPISEHNRLYWYRQTLGQGPEFLTYFQNEAQLEKSRLLSDRFSAERPKGSFSTLEIQRTEQGDSAMYLCASSRDRNEKLFFGSGTQLSVL.

J is TRBJ2-3 and V is TRBV18; either TRBD1 or TRBD2 may supply D (6 bases each). The V end was cut by 2 bases, the J end by 4 bases, with 10 bases between. The CDR3 length is 14 residues. In germline, CDR1 is KGHSH, CDR2 LQKENI. CDR3 loop: CASSPTGGPDTQYF. The CDR3 DNA sequence: TGTGCCAGCTCACCAACCGGGGGCCCAGATACGCAGTATTTT.

This clone occurred a few times. V is TRBV3-1 (or the pseudogene TRBV3-2) and J is TRBJ1-6, with D unresolved. V lost 3 bases to trimming and J lost 5 bases, with 8 bases between them. Germline CDR1 and CDR2: LGHDT and YNNKEL (reference sequence). The CDR3 length is 14 residues. The CDR3 nucleotides read TGTGCCAGCAGCCAGCGTGATAATAATTCACCCCTCCACTTT. This encodes CASSQRDNNSPLHF.

The V call is TRBV7-8, the J call TRBJ1-4; D possibly corresponds to TRBD1 (6 bases). Germline CDR1 reads SGHVS; CDR2 reads FQNEAQ. This CDR3 has 16 residues. V gave up 1 base and J gave up 5 bases, with 14 bases separating them. CDR3 loop: CASSLVQGSANEKLFF. Written as DNA, the CDR3 is TGTGCCAGCAGCTTAGTGCAGGGGAGTGCGAATGAAAAACTGTTTTTT.

The CDR3 loop reads CASSLFSTGELFF. CDR3 bases: TGCGCCAGCAGCTTGTTCAGTACCGGGGAGCTGTTTTTT. The genes are TRBV5-1 and TRBJ2-2; D is uncertain. Trimming stripped 1 base from V and 5 bases from J, with 6 bases between. Per the germline V gene, CDR1 is SGHRS and CDR2 is YFSETQ. The CDR3 is 13 amino acids.

This clone was detected only a few times. The V call is TRBV2, the J call TRBJ2-1; TRBD1 is a possible D gene (6 bases). This CDR3 is 14 amino acids long. Trimming removed 4 bases from V and 7 bases from J, with 14 bases in between. From germline, CDR1 is SNHLY and CDR2 FYNNEI. The CDR3 sequence is CASSGIVRGNEQFF. In DNA, the CDR3 is TGTGCCAGCAGTGGGATCGTAAGGGGGAATGAGCAGTTCTTC.

This rearrangement joins TRBV18 to TRBJ2-5; D is ambiguous. Germline V gene data show CDR1 as KGHSH and CDR2 as LQKENI. The CDR3 has 15 amino acids. Trimming removed 3 bases from V and 2 bases from J, with 13 bases in between. The chain's CDR3 is CASSPRWEEQETQYF. Written as DNA, the CDR3 is TGTGCCAGCTCACCCCGGTGGGAAGAACAAGAGACCCAGTACTTC.

The chain joins TRBV29-1 to TRBJ1-3; the D is unclear. The CDR3 sequence is 14 residues long. The germline V gene encodes CDR1 SQVTM and CDR2 ANQGSEA. V was trimmed by 4 bases and J by 0 bases, leaving 10 bases between them. The CDR3 nucleotides are TGCAGCGTTGGGCAGGCTAGCTCTGGAAACACCATATATTTT. Translated: CSVGQASSGNTIYF.

V gene TRBV25-1 combines with J gene TRBJ1-2; 7 bases fit TRBD1. The CDR3 extends over 14 amino acids. V lost 1 base and J lost 7; bases outside the gene matches: 6. The germline V gene encodes CDR1 MGHDK and CDR2 SYGVNS. DNA for the CDR3: TGTGCCAGCAGTGAATCTGGGACAGTCCTTGGCTACACCTTC. Its protein product is CASSESGTVLGYTF.

This chain links TRBV5-1 with TRBJ1-1; 9 bases are a match to TRBD1. The V gene's germline CDR1 is SGHRS and CDR2 YFSETQ. Trimming cost V 4 bases and J 0 bases; bases outside gene matches: 4. The CDR3 spans 15 residues. CDR3 loop: CASSPGQGMNTEAFF. The CDR3 coding sequence is TGCGCCAGCAGCCCCGGACAGGGGATGAACACTGAAGCTTTCTTT.

This chain connects TRBV15 to TRBJ2-5; 10 bases align to TRBD2. V dropped 0 bases and J dropped 6; count of bases not matched to a gene: 7. The CDR3 is 16 residues long. In germline, CDR1 is LNHNV, CDR2 YYDKDF (reference sequence). This CDR3 reads CATSRDRSSGRKTQYF. The DNA for the CDR3 is TGTGCCACCAGCAGAGATCGGTCTAGCGGGAGAAAGACCCAGTACTTC. Looking up the rest from reference TRBV15 and TRBJ2-5 gives the full variable domain: DAMVIQNPRYQVTQFGKPVTLSCSQTLNHNVMYWYQQKSSQAPKLLFHYYDKDFNNEADTPDNFQSRRPNTSFCFLDIRSPGLGDTAMYLCATSRDRSSGRKTQYFGPGTRLLVL.

V and J are TRBV2 and TRBJ2-3; no definite D call. The CDR3 is 14 amino acids. Trimming took off 6 bases at V and 6 bases at J, with 16 bases between the two ends. In germline, CDR1 is SNHLY, CDR2 FYNNEI. The CDR3 protein is CASSPALVGDTQYF. CDR3 in DNA: TGTGCCAGCAGCCCCGCTTTAGTCGGCGATACGCAGTATTTT.

The J gene is TRBJ2-3, the V gene TRBV3-1 (or the pseudogene TRBV3-2); tentative D call: TRBD2 (6 bases). Germline values: CDR1 LGHDT, CDR2 YNNKEL (reference sequence). The V and J ends lost 0 bases and 0 bases respectively, with 13 bases between them. The CDR3 consists of 17 residues. CDR3 protein: CASSQDKTRRSTDTQYF. The DNA of the CDR3 is TGTGCCAGCAGCCAAGATAAGACTAGACGCAGCACAGATACGCAGTATTTT.

J is TRBJ2-7 and V is TRBV5-4; the D is unclear. Trimming pared 4 bases from V and 1 base from J, leaving 12 bases between. Germline loops: CDR1 SGHNT, CDR2 YYREEE (reference sequence). The CDR3 runs to 14 residues. The CDR3 nucleotides read TGTGCCAGCAGCCGAGGTGGATCTTCCTACGAGCAGTACTTC. Amino acid sequence: CASSRGGSSYEQYF.

J is TRBJ1-3 and V is TRBV5-6, with D possibly matching TRBD1 (5 bases). With 2 bases removed from V and 5 bases from J, the gap between germline ends came to 8 bases. Germline CDR1 and CDR2: SGHDT and YYEEEE. The CDR3 extends over 13 amino acids. CDR3 amino acids: CASSFQGRNTIYF. In DNA, the CDR3 is TGTGCCAGCAGCTTTCAGGGAAGAAACACCATATATTTT.

As to this clone: The junction departs from the called germline gene at one end, perhaps through a read error. V usage is TRBV27 and J usage is TRBJ2-3; TRBD2 aligns across 7 bases. CDR3 length: 13 amino acids. Germline V gives CDR1 MNHEY, CDR2 SMNVEV (reference sequence). CDR3 coding DNA: TGTGCCAGCAGGGGCGGGAGCTACCCACAAAGTCATTTT. Translation gives CASRGGSYPQSHF.

This clone was seen a single time. The J gene is TRBJ2-3, the V gene TRBV6-5; TRBD2 is a possible D gene (6 bases). Germline V gives CDR1 MNHEY, CDR2 SVGAGI. The length of the CDR3 is 15 residues. V lost 6 bases to trimming and J lost 2 bases, with 15 bases between them. CDR3 coding DNA: TGTGCCAGCAGGAGAGGAGGCGGGGTCACAGATACGCAGTATTTT. Its protein product is CASRRGGGVTDTQYF.

V usage is TRBV24-1 and J usage is TRBJ2-3; 16 bases are shared with TRBD2. After removal of 3 bases from V and 5 bases from J, the junction contained 7 bases not matched to a gene. Per germline, CDR1 KGHDR and CDR2 SFDVKD. The CDR3 extends over 18 amino acids. The CDR3 DNA follows: TGTGCCACCAGTGATGCCGGGACTAGCGGGAGGGCCGGAGATACGCAGTATTTT. Its protein product is CATSDAGTSGRAGDTQYF.

This rearrangement joins TRBV5-6 to TRBJ1-4, with no clear D. The germline CDR1 and CDR2 sequences are SGHDT and YYEEEE. The CDR3 is made up of 15 amino acids. Trimming removed 0 bases at V and 4 bases at J, with 10 bases between. The CDR3: CASSLVHGLNEKLFF. CDR3 nucleotides: TGTGCCAGCAGCTTGGTCCATGGACTTAATGAAAAACTGTTTTTT.

The V and J genes are TRBV7-8 and TRBJ2-7; no clear D gene. The V end lost 5 bases, the J end lost 0 bases, and 11 bases lay between the germline ends. The CDR3 spans 14 residues. From germline, CDR1 is SGHVS and CDR2 FQNEAQ. The CDR3 region has the DNA TGTGCCAGCAGCCCAGATGATCTCTCCTACGAGCAGTACTTC. The encoded protein is CASSPDDLSYEQYF.

The chain recombines TRBV5-8 with TRBJ2-7; D is ambiguous. Trimming shortened V by 0 bases and J by 3 bases, and 4 bases separated the two germline ends. Per the germline V gene, CDR1 is SGHTS and CDR2 is YDEGEE. The CDR3 totals 12 residues. The CDR3 coding sequence is TGTGCCAGCAGCTTGGAAGGCTACGAGCAGTACTTC. This sequence encodes CASSLEGYEQYF.